Presented here are 18 T cell receptor beta chains from one specimen sequenced in a study of blood T cell repertoires in COVID-19. Clones were read by immunoSEQ multiplex PCR, and TCRdb kept only the in-frame ones, dropping some. The sample yields some 260,000 clones, roughly 90% seen once. Material: PBMCs or T cells enriched from blood (not recorded which). The source of these receptors is a man aged 40-49 years who had recovered from COVID-19.

V and J are TRBV5-6 and TRBJ1-2; D unresolved. Germline CDR1 is SGHDT and CDR2 is YYEEEE. This CDR3 contains 14 residues. V lost 1 base and J lost 5, with 12 bases in between. The CDR3 reads CASSLLAEVYGYTF. CDR3 bases: TGTGCCAGCAGCTTGTTAGCAGAAGTATATGGCTACACCTTC.

The chain recombines TRBV19 with TRBJ2-1; 12 bases are shared with TRBD2. J gave up 4 bases and V 0 bases, and 4 bases lay outside the gene matches. Germline values: CDR1 LNHDA, CDR2 SQIVND (reference sequence). The CDR3 is 17 residues long. The CDR3: CASSIDSLAGGYNEQFF. The CDR3 bases are TGTGCCAGTAGTATAGATTCTCTAGCGGGAGGGTACAATGAGCAGTTCTTC.

The chain couples TRBV11-3 to TRBJ2-3; perhaps TRBD2 as D (5 bases). CDR1 and CDR2 (germline): SGHNT, YENEEA. Deletions cut 5 bases from V and 3 bases from J, with 12 bases between. This CDR3 spans 14 amino acids. The chain's CDR3 is CASSGNGVTDTQYF. The CDR3 DNA is TGTGCCAGCAGCGGTAACGGGGTGACAGATACGCAGTATTTT.

V usage is TRBV7-9 and J usage is TRBJ1-3; no firm D call. This CDR3 spans 13 amino acids. V gave up 1 base and J gave up 4 bases, with 5 bases separating them. The germline CDR1 and CDR2 sequences are SEHNR and FQNEAQ (reference sequence). The CDR3 region is CASSLDTGNTIYF. The CDR3 DNA sequence: TGTGCCAGCAGCTTAGACACAGGAAACACCATATATTTT.

The rearrangement uses TRBV28 and TRBJ2-2, with 11 bases matching TRBD2. This CDR3 is built from 14 residues. CDR1 is MDHEN and CDR2 is SYDVKM in the germline V gene. V was clipped by 11 bases and J by 5 bases; unmatched bases: 7. CDR3 nucleotide sequence: TGTGCCGTCCCGGGACTAGCGGAAACCGGGGAGCTGTTTTTT. Encoded protein: CAVPGLAETGELFF.

CDR3 DNA sequence: TGTGCCACCAGTGACCGACTAGCGGGAGCCAATGAGCAGTTCTTC. Protein: CATSDRLAGANEQFF. J is TRBJ2-1 and V is TRBV24-1, with 12 bases aligning to TRBD2. The CDR3 contains 15 residues. Trimming at V came to 4 bases and at J to 6 bases, leaving 3 bases not matched to a gene. Germline CDR1 reads KGHDR; CDR2 reads SFDVKD.

The V and J genes are TRBV7-8 and TRBJ1-1; D ambiguous. This CDR3 has 14 amino acids. Trimming left V 7 bases short and J 1 base short, with 13 bases between. Germline V gene data show CDR1 as SGHVS and CDR2 as FQNEAQ. CDR3 DNA: TGTGCCAGCACCCGGAGAGGGCCGAACACTGAAGCTTTCTTT. It specifies CASTRRGPNTEAFF.

The rearrangement uses TRBV7-8 and TRBJ2-1; 13 nucleotides line up with TRBD2. This CDR3 region has 19 residues. The J segment lost 7 bases and the V segment lost 5 bases, leaving 17 bases of the junction unmatched. Germline V gives CDR1 SGHVS, CDR2 FQNEAQ. The CDR3 is CASSDGLAGALGALNEQFF. The CDR3 region has the DNA TGTGCCAGCAGCGACGGACTAGCGGGGGCTTTAGGCGCCTTGAATGAGCAGTTCTTC. Looking up the rest from reference TRBV7-8 and TRBJ2-1 gives the full variable domain: GAGVSQSPRYKVAKRGQDVALRCDPISGHVSLFWYQQALGQGPEFLTYFQNEAQLDKSGLPSDRFFAERPEGSVSTLKIQRTQQEDSAVYLCASSDGLAGALGALNEQFFGPGTRLTVL.

The chain couples TRBV5-6 to TRBJ2-3; tentative D call: TRBD1 (5 bases). The CDR3 runs 16 residues. V dropped 1 base and J dropped 1 base, with 13 bases sitting between them. Germline-derived CDR1 and CDR2 are SGHDT and YYEEEE. The CDR3 reads CASSLSAVGGTDTQYF. DNA for the CDR3: TGTGCCAGCAGCTTGAGTGCTGTAGGGGGCACAGATACGCAGTATTTT.

V usage is TRBV28 and J usage is TRBJ2-1; 10 bases match TRBD2. Germline CDR1 reads MDHEN; CDR2 reads SYDVKM. The J segment lost 4 bases and the V segment lost 3 bases, leaving 9 bases of the junction unmatched. The CDR3 sequence is 17 residues long. In DNA form, the CDR3 reads TGTGCCAGCAGTTTCCCTCCTAGCGGGAGAGGGTACAATGAGCAGTTCTTC. Its protein product is CASSFPPSGRGYNEQFF.

CDR3 sequence (DNA): TGTGCCAGCAGGGTGGGACTAGCGGGAGGGGGCATTCAGTACTTC. Protein: CASRVGLAGGGIQYF. The rearrangement joins TRBV6-5 to TRBJ2-4, with 16 bases that match TRBD2. The CDR3 consists of 15 residues. From germline, CDR1 is MNHEY and CDR2 SVGAGI. Losses at the gene ends were 6 bases for V and 9 bases for J; bases not matched to a gene: 5.

In its sample, this clone was seen a few times. The V call is TRBV12-5, the J call TRBJ2-1; D is perhaps TRBD2 (6 bases). The germline V gene has CDR1 LGHNT and CDR2 FRNRAP. The CDR3 runs 15 residues. V was shortened by 1 base and J by 4 bases, with 11 bases between the two germline ends. CDR3 region: CASGLGGAFYNEQFF. CDR3 in DNA: TGTGCTAGTGGTTTGGGCGGGGCCTTTTACAATGAGCAGTTCTTC.

The chain couples TRBV27 to TRBJ2-2, with 8 positions matching TRBD1. The germline V gene encodes CDR1 MNHEY and CDR2 SMNVEV (reference sequence). The CDR3 length is 17 residues. J was trimmed by 5 bases and V by 6 bases; bases with no gene match: 14. This CDR3 is CASRFRGPTMLTGELFF. As DNA, the CDR3 is TGTGCCAGCAGGTTCAGGGGGCCGACTATGTTAACCGGGGAGCTGTTTTTT.

The chain links TRBV28 to TRBJ2-7; D ambiguous. The germline V and J ends were trimmed by 6 bases and 7 bases, with 10 bases remaining between them. CDR1 MDHEN and CDR2 SYDVKM come from the germline V gene. The CDR3 length is 11 residues. CDR3 DNA sequence: TGTGCCAGCAGGGTGAGGCTTGAGCAGTACTTC. Its protein is CASRVRLEQYF. The complete variable domain, with remaining parts taken from reference TRBV28 and TRBJ2-7, reads DVKVTQSSRYLVKRTGEKVFLECVQDMDHENMFWYRQDPGLGLRLIYFSYDVKMKEKGDIPEGYSVSREKKERFSLILESASTNQTSMYLCASRVRLEQYFGPGTRLTVT.

The chain couples TRBV27 to TRBJ2-1; TRBD2 might be the D (7 bases). This CDR3 comprises 18 residues. Germline CDR1 reads MNHEY; CDR2 reads SMNVEV (reference sequence). V dropped 1 base and J dropped 1 base, with 17 bases sitting between them. Here the CDR3 reads CASSLLRTGGESYNEQFF. CDR3 DNA: TGTGCCAGCAGTTTATTACGCACGGGGGGCGAGTCCTACAATGAGCAGTTCTTC.

The rearrangement links TRBV23-1 to TRBJ1-1, with TRBD1 as a possible D gene (6 bases). TRBV23-1 is flagged as an ORF with uncertain function. The V end lost 10 bases, the J end lost 1 base, and 10 bases lay between the germline ends. This CDR3 comprises 12 residues. The CDR3 here is CATLQGNTEAFF. The CDR3 DNA sequence: TGCGCCACCCTACAGGGGAACACTGAAGCTTTCTTT.

Turning to this clone: The same CDR3 also results from other DNA sequences found in this sample. The rearrangement links TRBV7-3 to TRBJ2-7, with D perhaps matching TRBD2 (5 bases). Trimming left V 5 bases short and J 6 bases short, with 11 bases between. The CDR3 loop spans 12 amino acids. Germline V CDR1 and CDR2: SGHTA, FQGTGA. CDR3 DNA sequence: TGTGCCAGCAGCCTGACTGGAGGCGAGCAGTACTTC. Encoded protein: CASSLTGGEQYF.

The CDR3 nucleotides are TGTGCCAGCAGCTATAGACAGGGTGAAAAACTGTTTTTT. Encoded protein: CASSYRQGEKLFF. The chain couples TRBV6-5 to TRBJ1-4, with 7 bases that match TRBD1. The CDR3 covers 13 residues. The junction had 5 bases not matched to a gene; V was cut back by 6 bases and J by 7 bases. Germline V gene lookup returns CDR1 MNHEY and CDR2 SVGAGI.